This TCR beta chain was retrieved from a study of T cells in localized non-small cell lung cancer. The assay was immunoSEQ multiplex PCR, and TCRdb's table has in-frame clones only and misses some. This table holds approximately 2,800 clones, under 30% found once. This CDR3 spans 15 amino acids. The germline V and J ends were trimmed by 2 bases and 7 bases, with 12 bases remaining between them. Germline CDR1 reads KGHSH; CDR2 reads LQKENI. The TCR comes from a male donor older than 55 with stage II lung adenocarcinoma. The chain links TRBV18 to TRBJ1-6, with a tentative D call TRBD1 (5 bases). The specimen was normal lung tissue next to the tumor, collected before any cancer treatment. The DNA of the CDR3 is TGTGCCAGCTCACCAGGCGGAGGGGTGAATTCACCCCTCCACTTT. Amino acid sequence: CASSPGGGVNSPLHF.